This T cell receptor (beta chain) emerged from a study of T-cell reconstitution after alpha-beta-depleted transplantation in children. This clonotype was counted ten times or more. In germline, CDR1 is SGHRS, CDR2 YFSETQ. Trimming left V 3 bases short and J 2 bases short, with 16 bases between. This CDR3 is 16 amino acids long. Molecular barcoding with unique molecular identifiers was used for the TCRbeta library. TCRdb re-derived calls from the PCR reads in MiXCR, one entry per CDR3 protein. The data contain roughly 180,000 distinct CDR3 sequences, roughly 15% of them singletons. The material was PBMCs from the stem cell graft donor, obtained from the stem cell graft. J is TRBJ2-3 and V is TRBV5-1; tentatively, D is TRBD2 (6 bases). This sequence was found in a human donor who donated a stem cell graft to a child with acute lymphoblastic leukemia. DNA for the CDR3: TGCGCCAGCAGCTGGACCGGGACTTCCTTCACAGATACGCAGTATTTT. Translated, it gives CASSWTGTSFTDTQYF.